These 2 T cell receptor beta chains originate from one sample sequenced in a study of blood T cells in healthy people across ages. Through a sample-barcoded 5' primer and a J-beta primer mix, a second PCR was run for roughly 7 to 11 cycles. TCRdb re-analysed the 5' RACE reads in MiXCR, keeping a single row per CDR3 protein. The sample carries 700,000 to 900,000 distinct CDR3 sequences, approximately 55% recorded once. The sequencing sample was made of blood. These receptors were taken from a man older than 75 in good health.

This clonotype was observed a few times. The chain recombines TRBV4-1 with TRBJ2-2; 8 bases line up with TRBD1. With 1 base clipped from V and 4 bases from J, the junction kept 11 bases outside the gene matches. CDR3 size: 18 residues. Germline V gene lookup returns CDR1 MGHRA and CDR2 YSYEKL. The CDR3 loop is CASSQAKDRGRFTGELFF. Written as DNA, the CDR3 is TGCGCCAGCAGCCAAGCGAAAGACAGGGGCAGGTTCACCGGGGAGCTGTTTTTT.

In this sample, this clonotype turned up a few times. The V call is TRBV7-9, the J call TRBJ2-7; D gene unclear. CDR3 size: 13 residues. V was trimmed by 7 bases and J by 1 base, leaving 11 bases between them. In germline, CDR1 is SEHNR, CDR2 FQNEAQ (reference sequence). CDR3: CASTQTPSYEQYF. The CDR3 nucleotides read TGTGCCAGCACCCAGACACCTTCCTACGAGCAGTACTTC. The variable domain in full, completed from reference TRBV7-9 and TRBJ2-7, reads DTGVSQNPRHKITKRGQNVTFRCDPISEHNRLYWYRQTLGQGPEFLTYFQNEAQLEKSRLLSDRFSAERPKGSFSTLEIQRTEQGDSAMYLCASTQTPSYEQYFGPGTRLTVT.